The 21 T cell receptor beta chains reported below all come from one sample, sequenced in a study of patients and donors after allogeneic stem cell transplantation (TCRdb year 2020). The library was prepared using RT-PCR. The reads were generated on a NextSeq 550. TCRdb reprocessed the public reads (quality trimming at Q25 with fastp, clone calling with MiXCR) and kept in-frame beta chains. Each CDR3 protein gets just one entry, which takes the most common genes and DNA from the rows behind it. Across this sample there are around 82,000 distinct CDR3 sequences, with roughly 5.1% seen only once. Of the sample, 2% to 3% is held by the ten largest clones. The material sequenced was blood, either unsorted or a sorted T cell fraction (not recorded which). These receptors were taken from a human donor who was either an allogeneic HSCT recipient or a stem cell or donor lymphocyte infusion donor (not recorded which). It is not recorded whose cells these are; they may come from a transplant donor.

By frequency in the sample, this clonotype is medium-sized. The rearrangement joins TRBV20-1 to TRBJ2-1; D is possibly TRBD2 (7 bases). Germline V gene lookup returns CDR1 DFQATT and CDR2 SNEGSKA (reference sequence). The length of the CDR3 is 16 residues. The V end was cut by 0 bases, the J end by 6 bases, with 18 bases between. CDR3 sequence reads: CSARDSDSGTGNEQFF. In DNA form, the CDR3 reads TGCAGTGCTAGAGATTCGGACAGCGGGACGGGCAATGAGCAGTTCTTC.

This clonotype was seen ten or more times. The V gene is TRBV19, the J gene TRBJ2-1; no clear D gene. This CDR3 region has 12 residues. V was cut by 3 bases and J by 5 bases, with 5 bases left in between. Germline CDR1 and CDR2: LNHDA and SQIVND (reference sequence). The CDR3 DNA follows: TGTGCCAGTAGTATCGGAAACAATGAGCAGTTCTTC. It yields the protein CASSIGNNEQFF.

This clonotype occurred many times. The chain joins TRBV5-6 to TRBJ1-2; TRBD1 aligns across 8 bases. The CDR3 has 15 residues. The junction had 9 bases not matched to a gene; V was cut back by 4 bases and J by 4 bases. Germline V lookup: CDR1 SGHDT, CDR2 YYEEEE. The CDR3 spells CASSLRQGTSYGYTF. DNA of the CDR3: TGTGCCAGCAGCCTCCGACAGGGGACATCCTATGGCTACACCTTC.

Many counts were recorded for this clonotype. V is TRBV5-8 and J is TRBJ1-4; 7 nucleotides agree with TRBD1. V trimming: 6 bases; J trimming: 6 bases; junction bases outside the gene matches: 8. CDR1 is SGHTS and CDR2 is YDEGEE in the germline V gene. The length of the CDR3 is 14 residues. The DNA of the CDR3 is TGTGCCAGCACAAGACAGGGATGGGATGAAAAACTGTTTTTT. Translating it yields CASTRQGWDEKLFF.

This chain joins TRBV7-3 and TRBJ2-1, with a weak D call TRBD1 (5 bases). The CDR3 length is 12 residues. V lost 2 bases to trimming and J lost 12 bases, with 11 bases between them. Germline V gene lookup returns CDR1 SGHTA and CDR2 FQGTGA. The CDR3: CASSLPQGRQFF. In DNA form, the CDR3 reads TGTGCCAGCAGCTTACCCCAGGGCAGGCAGTTCTTC.

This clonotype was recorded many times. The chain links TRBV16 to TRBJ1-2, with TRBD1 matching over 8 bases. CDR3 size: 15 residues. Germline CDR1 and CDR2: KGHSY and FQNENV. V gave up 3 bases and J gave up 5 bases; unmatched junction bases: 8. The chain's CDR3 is CASSQGQDASYGYTF. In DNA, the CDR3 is TGTGCCAGCAGCCAGGGACAGGATGCGTCGTATGGCTACACCTTC.

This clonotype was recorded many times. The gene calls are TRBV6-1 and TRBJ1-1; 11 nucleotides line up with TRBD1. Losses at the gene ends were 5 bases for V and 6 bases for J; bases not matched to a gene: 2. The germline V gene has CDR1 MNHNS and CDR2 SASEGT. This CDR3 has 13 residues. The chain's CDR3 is CASSQGQGAEAFF. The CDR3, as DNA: TGTGCCAGCAGTCAGGGACAGGGGGCTGAAGCTTTCTTT.

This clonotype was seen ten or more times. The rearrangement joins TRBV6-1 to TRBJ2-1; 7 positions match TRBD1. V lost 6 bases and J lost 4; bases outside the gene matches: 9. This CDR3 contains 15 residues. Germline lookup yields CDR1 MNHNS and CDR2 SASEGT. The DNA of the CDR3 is TGTGCCAGCAGACCCGGGACAGATAAATACAATGAGCAGTTCTTC. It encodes CASRPGTDKYNEQFF.

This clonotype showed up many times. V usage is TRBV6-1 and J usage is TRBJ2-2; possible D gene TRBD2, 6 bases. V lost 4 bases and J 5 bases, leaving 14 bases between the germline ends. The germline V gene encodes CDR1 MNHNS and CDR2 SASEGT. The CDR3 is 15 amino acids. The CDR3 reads CASSGWGRSTGELFF. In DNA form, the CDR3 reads TGTGCCAGCAGTGGTTGGGGGAGGTCAACCGGGGAGCTGTTTTTT.

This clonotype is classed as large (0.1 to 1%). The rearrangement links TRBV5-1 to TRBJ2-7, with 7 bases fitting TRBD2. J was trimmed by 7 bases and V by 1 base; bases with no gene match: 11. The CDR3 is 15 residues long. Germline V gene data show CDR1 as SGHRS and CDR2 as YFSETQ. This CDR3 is CASSLFAGASGEQYF. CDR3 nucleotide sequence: TGCGCCAGCAGCTTGTTCGCGGGAGCCAGCGGGGAGCAGTACTTC. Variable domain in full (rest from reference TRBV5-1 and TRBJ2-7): KAGVTQTPRYLIKTRGQQVTLSCSPISGHRSVSWYQQTPGQGLQFLFEYFSETQRNKGNFPGRFSGRQFSNSRSEMNVSTLELGDSALYLCASSLFAGASGEQYFGPGTRLTVT.

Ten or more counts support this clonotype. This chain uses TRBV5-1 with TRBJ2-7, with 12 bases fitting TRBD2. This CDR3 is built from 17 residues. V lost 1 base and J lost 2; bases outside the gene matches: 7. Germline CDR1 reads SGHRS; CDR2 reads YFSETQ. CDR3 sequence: CASSLSSGRAGAYEQYF. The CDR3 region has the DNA TGCGCCAGCAGCTTGTCTAGCGGGAGGGCGGGGGCCTACGAGCAGTACTTC.

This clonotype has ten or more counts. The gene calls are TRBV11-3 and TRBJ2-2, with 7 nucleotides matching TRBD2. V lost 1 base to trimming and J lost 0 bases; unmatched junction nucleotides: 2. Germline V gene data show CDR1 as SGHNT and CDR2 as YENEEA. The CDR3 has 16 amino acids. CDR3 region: CASSLGGGPNTGELFF. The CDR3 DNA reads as TGTGCCAGCAGCTTAGGGGGGGGTCCGAACACCGGGGAGCTGTTTTTT.

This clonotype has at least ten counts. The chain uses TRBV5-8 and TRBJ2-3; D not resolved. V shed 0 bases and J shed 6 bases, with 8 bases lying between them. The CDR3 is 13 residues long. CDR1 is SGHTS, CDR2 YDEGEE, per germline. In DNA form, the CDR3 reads TGTGCCAGCAGCTTGGGACCGGGTGATACGCAGTATTTT. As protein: CASSLGPGDTQYF.

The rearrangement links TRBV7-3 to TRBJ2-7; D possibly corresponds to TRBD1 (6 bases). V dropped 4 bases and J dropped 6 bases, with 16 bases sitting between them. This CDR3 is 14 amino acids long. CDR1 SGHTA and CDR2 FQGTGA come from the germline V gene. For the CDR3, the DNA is TGTGCCAGCAGCTCAGGGGACGTAGGGAGCGAGCAGTACTTC. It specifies CASSSGDVGSEQYF.

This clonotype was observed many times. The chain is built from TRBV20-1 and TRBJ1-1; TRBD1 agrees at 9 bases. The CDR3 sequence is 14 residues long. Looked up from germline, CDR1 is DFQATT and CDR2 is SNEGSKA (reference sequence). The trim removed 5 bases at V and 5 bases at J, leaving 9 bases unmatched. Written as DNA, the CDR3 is TGCAGTGCTGGACCGGGACAGGGTATTACTGAAGCTTTCTTT. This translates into CSAGPGQGITEAFF.

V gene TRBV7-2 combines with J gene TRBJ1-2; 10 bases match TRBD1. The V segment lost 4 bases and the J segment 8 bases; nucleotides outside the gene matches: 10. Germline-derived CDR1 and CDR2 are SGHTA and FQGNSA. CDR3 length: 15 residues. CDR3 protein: CASSSDSGTGAGYTF. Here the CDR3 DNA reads TGTGCCAGCAGCTCGGACTCCGGGACAGGGGCGGGCTACACCTTC.

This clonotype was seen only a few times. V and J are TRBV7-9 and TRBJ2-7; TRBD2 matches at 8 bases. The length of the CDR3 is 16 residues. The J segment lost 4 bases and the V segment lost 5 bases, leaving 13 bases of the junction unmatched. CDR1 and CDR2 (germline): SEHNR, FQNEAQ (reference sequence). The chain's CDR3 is CASSLALPGGGYEQYF. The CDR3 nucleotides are TGTGCCAGCAGCCTGGCGCTTCCCGGGGGGGGGTACGAGCAGTACTTC.

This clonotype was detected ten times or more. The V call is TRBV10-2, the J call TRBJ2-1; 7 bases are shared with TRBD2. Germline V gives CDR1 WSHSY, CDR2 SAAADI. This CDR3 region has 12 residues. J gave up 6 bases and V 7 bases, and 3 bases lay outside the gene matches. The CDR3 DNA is TGCGCCAGCACGCTAGCGGTCAATGAGCAGTTCTTC. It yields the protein CASTLAVNEQFF.

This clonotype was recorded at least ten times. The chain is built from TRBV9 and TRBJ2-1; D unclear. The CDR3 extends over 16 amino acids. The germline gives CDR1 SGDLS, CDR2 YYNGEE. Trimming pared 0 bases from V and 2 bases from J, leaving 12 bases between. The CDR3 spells CASSVGGRPPYNEQFF. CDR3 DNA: TGTGCCAGCAGCGTAGGCGGACGCCCTCCCTACAATGAGCAGTTCTTC. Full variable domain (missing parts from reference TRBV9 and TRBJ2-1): DSGVTQTPKHLITATGQRVTLRCSPRSGDLSVYWYQQSLDQGLQFLIQYYNGEERAKGNILERFSAQQFPDLHSELNLSSLELGDSALYFCASSVGGRPPYNEQFFGPGTRLTVL.

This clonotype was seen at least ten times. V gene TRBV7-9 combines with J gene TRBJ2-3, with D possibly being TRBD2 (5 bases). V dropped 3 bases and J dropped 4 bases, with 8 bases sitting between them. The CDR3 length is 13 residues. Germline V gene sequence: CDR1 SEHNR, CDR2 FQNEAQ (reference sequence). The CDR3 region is CASSLTTADTQYF. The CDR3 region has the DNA TGTGCCAGCAGCTTGACTACGGCAGATACGCAGTATTTT.

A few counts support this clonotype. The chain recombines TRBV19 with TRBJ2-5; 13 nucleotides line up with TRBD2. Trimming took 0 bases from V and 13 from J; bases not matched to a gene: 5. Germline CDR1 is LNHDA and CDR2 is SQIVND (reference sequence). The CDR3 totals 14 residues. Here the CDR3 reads CASSIELAGGARYF. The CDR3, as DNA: TGTGCCAGTAGTATAGAACTAGCGGGAGGGGCTAGGTACTTC.